The 21 T cell receptor beta chains in this list originate from one sample, sequenced in a study of blood T cell repertoires in COVID-19. Some clones are missing from TCRdb's copy, which holds only in-frame ones; the method was immunoSEQ multiplex PCR. Of over 100,000 clones listed, about 85% are singletons. The sequencing sample was made of peripheral blood. The receptors stem from a man at least 80 years old with acute or convalescent COVID-19.

This clone showed up just once. The chain couples TRBV7-2 to TRBJ1-4, with 10 bases aligning to TRBD1. Germline CDR1 reads SGHTA; CDR2 reads FQGNSA. V shed 2 bases, J shed 8 bases, and the junction held 5 bases outside the gene matches. The CDR3 spans 15 residues. CDR3 DNA sequence: TGTGCCAGCAGCTTACGGACAGGGGGGGTAGAAAAACTGTTTTTT. Encoded protein: CASSLRTGGVEKLFF.

CDR3 sequence reads: CASSSSSNQPQHF. The CDR3 bases are TGTGCCAGCAGTTCGTCGAGCAATCAGCCCCAGCATTTT. The chain joins TRBV12-3 or TRBV12-4 to TRBJ1-5; D unresolved. V was pared by 4 bases and J by 1 base, with 5 bases between. The CDR3 extends over 13 amino acids.

The chain uses TRBV19 and TRBJ1-5, with 10 bases aligning to TRBD1. CDR1 is LNHDA and CDR2 is SQIVND in the germline V gene (reference sequence). The CDR3 runs 14 residues. Trimming at V came to 8 bases and at J to 1 base, leaving 2 bases not matched to a gene. In DNA form, the CDR3 reads TGTGCCAGTTCGGGACAGGGGAGCAATCAGCCCCAGCATTTT. This sequence encodes CASSGQGSNQPQHF.

The rearrangement uses TRBV27 and TRBJ1-5; 9 bases are shared with TRBD1. Per germline, CDR1 MNHEY and CDR2 SMNVEV (reference sequence). The CDR3 loop spans 14 amino acids. The V and J ends lost 5 bases and 4 bases, in that order; junction bases with no gene match: 3. DNA for the CDR3: TGTGCCAGCAGTGCCGGGACAGGGAATCAGCCCCAGCATTTT. Protein sequence: CASSAGTGNQPQHF.

The chain has TRBV28 and TRBJ2-7, with 12 bases that match TRBD1. Looked up from germline, CDR1 is MDHEN and CDR2 is SYDVKM. This CDR3 region has 17 residues. Trimming cost V 2 bases and J 3 bases; bases outside gene matches: 8. The CDR3 DNA reads TGTGCCAGCAGTTTAGGAGGGACAGGGGGCGGCCTCTACGAGCAGTACTTC. Its translation: CASSLGGTGGGLYEQYF. The full variable domain, with the rest looked up from reference TRBV28 and TRBJ2-7, is DVKVTQSSRYLVKRTGEKVFLECVQDMDHENMFWYRQDPGLGLRLIYFSYDVKMKEKGDIPEGYSVSREKKERFSLILESASTNQTSMYLCASSLGGTGGGLYEQYFGPGTRLTVT.

This clone was detected a few times. The chain carries TRBV5-1 and TRBJ2-2; D might be TRBD2 (5 bases). The germline gives CDR1 SGHRS, CDR2 YFSETQ. V was trimmed by 3 bases and J by 6 bases, leaving 9 bases between them. The CDR3 spans 13 residues. The CDR3: CASSYTSPGELFF. DNA for the CDR3: TGCGCCAGCAGCTACACTAGTCCCGGGGAGCTGTTTTTT.

The chain carries TRBV27 and TRBJ1-2; 7 bases are a match to TRBD1. The germline V gene has CDR1 MNHEY and CDR2 SMNVEV (reference sequence). The CDR3 sequence is 15 residues long. V was clipped by 6 bases and J by 5 bases; unmatched bases: 12. CDR3 residues: CASRRDSLLDYGYTF. The CDR3 DNA follows: TGTGCCAGCAGAAGGGACAGCTTACTAGATTATGGCTACACCTTC.

The J gene is TRBJ2-7, the V gene TRBV7-2, with D perhaps TRBD1 (6 bases). The germline gives CDR1 SGHTA, CDR2 FQGNSA. The CDR3 has 13 amino acids. The V gene lost 5 bases and the J gene lost 6 bases, with 14 bases spanning the gap. The CDR3 sequence is CASSDTRTVEQYF. CDR3 in DNA: TGTGCCAGCAGCGATACCCGGACAGTCGAGCAGTACTTC.

The gene calls are TRBV19 and TRBJ1-1, with no clear D. V was trimmed by 5 bases and J by 4 bases, leaving 11 bases between them. CDR3 length equals 13 residues. CDR1 is LNHDA and CDR2 is SQIVND in the germline V gene (reference sequence). The CDR3 loop reads CASSVSLSTEAFF. The CDR3, as DNA: TGTGCCAGTAGTGTATCACTGAGCACTGAAGCTTTCTTT.

This sequence joins TRBV10-3 and TRBJ1-2; D perhaps matches TRBD1 (5 bases). Germline V gives CDR1 ENHRY, CDR2 SYGVKD. This CDR3 is built from 15 residues. V shed 0 bases and J shed 4 bases, with 12 bases lying between them. The CDR3: CAISESQTGIYGYTF. The CDR3 DNA reads as TGTGCCATCAGTGAGTCCCAAACAGGCATCTATGGCTACACCTTC.

The chain carries TRBV19 and TRBJ2-3, with 11 bases aligning to TRBD2. Germline CDR1 LNHDA, CDR2 SQIVND (reference sequence). This CDR3 region has 14 residues. The V segment lost 7 bases and the J segment 6 bases; nucleotides outside the gene matches: 6. The CDR3 nucleotides are TGTGCCAGTACCCCACTAGCGGGAGTCGATACGCAGTATTTT. It encodes CASTPLAGVDTQYF.

This clone has only one observation. The rearrangement uses TRBV9 and TRBJ2-7; 11 bases line up with TRBD2. Germline V gene sequence: CDR1 SGDLS, CDR2 YYNGEE. The CDR3 length is 16 residues. Losses at the gene ends were 2 bases for V and 2 bases for J; bases not matched to a gene: 6. In nucleotides, the CDR3 is TGTGCCAGCAGCGTGCTAGCGGGGGGCACACCCTACGAGCAGTACTTC. It encodes CASSVLAGGTPYEQYF.

The V and J genes are TRBV19 and TRBJ1-2, with 8 bases that match TRBD1. The CDR3 totals 17 residues. V was pared by 5 bases and J by 7 bases, with 18 bases of the junction left unmatched. Germline V gene data show CDR1 as LNHDA and CDR2 as SQIVND (reference sequence). CDR3 nucleotide sequence: TGTGCCAGTAGTTCACTCGGACAGGGTCCTCAGTATGGTGGCTACACCTTC. Protein product: CASSSLGQGPQYGGYTF.

The J gene is TRBJ1-1, the V gene TRBV2; TRBD1 matches at 10 bases. Germline CDR1 is SNHLY and CDR2 is FYNNEI. CDR3 length equals 16 residues. Trimming at V came to 6 bases and at J to 4 bases, leaving 11 bases not matched to a gene. CDR3 protein: CASSPGGGTGVTEAFF. CDR3 in DNA: TGTGCCAGCAGCCCGGGGGGAGGGACAGGGGTCACTGAAGCTTTCTTT.

The chain links TRBV4-3 to TRBJ2-3; D gene ambiguous. Germline V gene lookup returns CDR1 LGHNA and CDR2 YSLEER. The CDR3 is made up of 14 amino acids. Trimming stripped 0 bases from V and 8 bases from J, with 12 bases between. The CDR3: CASSQDSDSGTQYF. DNA of the CDR3: TGCGCCAGCAGCCAAGACTCTGACTCGGGTACGCAGTATTTT.

This clone was seen a single time. The gene calls are TRBV19 and TRBJ1-1; D remains unclear. Germline V gene data show CDR1 as LNHDA and CDR2 as SQIVND (reference sequence). V gave up 5 bases and J gave up 1 base, with 8 bases separating them. CDR3 length equals 13 residues. The CDR3 here is CASSAGRNTEAFF. Written as DNA, the CDR3 is TGTGCCAGTAGTGCCGGGAGGAACACTGAAGCTTTCTTT.

This clone was found a few times. The chain uses TRBV5-1 and TRBJ2-1, with TRBD1 identical over 7 bases. With V trimmed by 1 base and J by 4 bases, 5 bases remained unmatched. There are 15 residues in the CDR3. The germline V gene has CDR1 SGHRS and CDR2 YFSETQ. The CDR3 nucleotides read TGCGCCAGCAGCTTGTCGGGACAGTTATACAATGAGCAGTTCTTC. Its protein is CASSLSGQLYNEQFF.

This clone has only one observation. The V and J genes are TRBV7-6 and TRBJ1-2; no clear D. This CDR3 region has 13 residues. Trimming removed 2 bases at V and 5 bases at J, with 9 bases between. CDR1 and CDR2 (germline): SGHVS, FNYEAQ. This CDR3 reads CASSLKGGYGYTF. The CDR3 DNA sequence: TGTGCCAGCAGCTTAAAGGGAGGGTATGGCTACACCTTC. The whole variable domain, remainder taken from reference TRBV7-6 and TRBJ1-2, is GAGVSQSPRYKVTKRGQDVALRCDPISGHVSLYWYRQALGQGPEFLTYFNYEAQQDKSGLPNDRFSAERPEGSISTLTIQRTEQRDSAMYRCASSLKGGYGYTFGSGTRLTVV.

The chain carries TRBV11-1 and TRBJ1-6; D is undetermined. Trimming pared 5 bases from V and 5 bases from J, leaving 10 bases between. Germline CDR1 and CDR2: SGHAT and FQDESV (reference sequence). The CDR3 contains 14 residues. Here the CDR3 DNA reads TGTGCCAGCAGCAGGACGGGAAATAATTCACCCCTCCACTTT. Amino acids: CASSRTGNNSPLHF.

This chain links TRBV18 with TRBJ2-5, with TRBD2 as a possible D gene (5 bases). V shed 4 bases and J shed 5 bases, with 11 bases lying between them. The CDR3 is made up of 13 amino acids. From germline, CDR1 is KGHSH and CDR2 LQKENI. This CDR3 is CASSRGLDETQYF. The CDR3 DNA is TGTGCCAGCTCACGTGGACTCGATGAGACCCAGTACTTC.

The count of this clone is one. The CDR3 reads CASSMRADRPLHF. CDR3 nucleotides: TGTGCCAGTAGTATGAGGGCGGACCGACCCCTCCACTTT. This chain connects TRBV19 to TRBJ1-6; no firm D call. This CDR3 has 13 amino acids. Germline-derived CDR1 and CDR2 are LNHDA and SQIVND (reference sequence). Trimming shortened V by 3 bases and J by 12 bases, and 12 bases separated the two germline ends.